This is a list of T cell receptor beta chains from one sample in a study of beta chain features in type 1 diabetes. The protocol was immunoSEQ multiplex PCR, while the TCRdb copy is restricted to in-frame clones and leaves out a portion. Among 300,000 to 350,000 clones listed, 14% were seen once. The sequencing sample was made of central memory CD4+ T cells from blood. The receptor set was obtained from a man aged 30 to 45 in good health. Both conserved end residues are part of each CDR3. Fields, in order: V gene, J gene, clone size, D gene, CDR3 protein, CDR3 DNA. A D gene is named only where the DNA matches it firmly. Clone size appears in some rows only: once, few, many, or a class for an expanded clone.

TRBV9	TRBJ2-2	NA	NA	CASSAGSGGELFF	TGTGCCAGCAGCGCTGGGTCGGGCGGGGAGCTGTTTTTT
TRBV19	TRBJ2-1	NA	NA	CASSPGRAFNEQFF	TGTGCCAGTAGTCCGGGAAGAGCGTTCAATGAGCAGTTCTTC
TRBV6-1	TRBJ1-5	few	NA	CASRVVPNQPQHF	TGTGCCAGCAGAGTGGTCCCCAATCAGCCCCAGCATTTT
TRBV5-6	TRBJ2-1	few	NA	CASSPSLVRDEQFF	TGTGCCAGCAGCCCCTCACTAGTTCGGGATGAGCAGTTCTTC
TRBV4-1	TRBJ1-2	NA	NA	CASSQGLRVGSYGYTF	TGCGCCAGCAGCCAAGGTCTAAGGGTAGGCAGCTATGGCTACACCTTC
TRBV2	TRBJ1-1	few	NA	CASSQDILGTFF	TGTGCCAGCAGCCAGGACATTCTGGGGACTTTCTTT
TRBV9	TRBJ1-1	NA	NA	CASSVDPDSPLGAFF	TGTGCCAGCAGCGTAGATCCGGACAGCCCTCTTGGAGCTTTCTTT
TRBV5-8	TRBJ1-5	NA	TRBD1	CASTLRDRGRAARANQPQHF	TGTGCCAGCACCTTGCGGGACAGGGGGCGCGCCGCCCGAGCCAATCAGCCCCAGCATTTT
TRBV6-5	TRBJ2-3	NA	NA	CASSLFRGDTQYF	TGTGCCAGCAGCCTTTTTCGGGGAGATACGCAGTATTTT
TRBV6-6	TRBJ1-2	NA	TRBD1	CASSSGQGGIWGYTF	TGTGCCAGCAGTTCCGGACAGGGAGGGATATGGGGCTACACCTTC
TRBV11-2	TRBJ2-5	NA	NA	CASSLGKRGETQYF	TGTGCCAGCAGCTTAGGGAAGCGTGGGGAGACCCAGTACTTC
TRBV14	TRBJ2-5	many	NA	CASSQGRRNKGETQYF	TGTGCCAGCAGCCAAGGGCGGCGAAATAAGGGGGAGACCCAGTACTTC
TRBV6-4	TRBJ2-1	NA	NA	CAITAAPTDNEQFF	TGTGCCATCACGGCGGCCCCCACGGACAATGAGCAGTTCTTC
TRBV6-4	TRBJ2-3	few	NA	CASSVGGGTDTQYF	TGTGCCAGCAGTGTGGGGGGCGGCACAGATACGCAGTATTTT
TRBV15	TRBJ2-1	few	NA	CATSDALGDLNNEQFF	TGTGCCACCAGCGATGCTCTAGGGGACCTTAACAATGAGCAGTTCTTC